These 7 T cell receptor beta chains were all obtained from the same sample, sequenced in a study of T cell clonality in common variable immunodeficiency. The study, taken as a whole, reports: Fewer deletions and N-nucleotide insertions were reportedly seen in common variable immunodeficiency TCR beta sequences.

No antigen has been identified for these receptors. The data were produced by immunoSEQ multiplex PCR, yet TCRdb's version contains in-frame clones alone and is incomplete. This sample has approximately 20,000 clones and no singletons, with 2% to 2.5% in the ten largest. Specimen: peripheral blood mononuclear cells. These TCRs come from a human donor with common variable immunodeficiency.

Ten or more counts support this clone. The read terminates 3 residues ahead of where the CDR3 ends, so the germline J gene completes it. The rearrangement uses TRBV19 and TRBJ1-4; 7 nucleotides align to TRBD1. The CDR3 is made up of 14 amino acids. Germline-derived CDR1 and CDR2 are LNHDA and SQIVND (reference sequence). Germline trimming cut 6 bases from V and 6 bases from J; bases unmatched to any gene: 7. The CDR3 protein is CASRTRTGDEKLFF. The sequenced CDR3 bases are TGTGCCAGTAGGACCCGGACAGGAGATGAAAAA. Filled out from reference TRBV19 and TRBJ1-4, the complete variable domain reads DGGITQSPKYLFRKEGQNVTLSCEQNLNHDAMYWYRQDPGQGLRLIYYSQIVNDFQKGDIAEGYSVSREKKESFPLTVTSAQKNPTAFYLCASRTRTGDEKLFFGSGTQLSVL.

There are many counts of this clone. The DNA ends 3 residues before the CDR3 does, and the rest of the CDR3 is filled in from the germline J gene. The chain employs TRBV7-6 and TRBJ2-1; 9 nucleotides line up with TRBD2. Trimming cost V 4 bases and J 5 bases; bases outside gene matches: 9. The CDR3 runs to 16 residues. Germline V gene lookup returns CDR1 SGHVS and CDR2 FNYEAQ. CDR3 loop: CASSSPGTSRDNEQFF. The covered CDR3 bases are TGTGCCAGCAGCTCCCCTGGGACTAGCAGGGACAATGAG.

This clone was seen many times. The CDR3 end lies 3 residues beyond the end of the read and is filled in from the germline J gene. The chain is built from TRBV7-2 and TRBJ1-2, with a weak D call TRBD1 (6 bases). This CDR3 has 15 amino acids. Germline CDR1 SGHTA, CDR2 FQGNSA. Partial CDR3 DNA: TGTGCCAGCAGCTCCCGCCGGCAGGGACATGGAGGC. Protein: CASSSRRQGHGG. The whole CDR3 protein reads CASSSRRQGHGGYTF.

This clone was counted ten times or more. The read finishes 3 residues shy of the CDR3 end, and the germline J gene is used to complete it. The chain combines TRBV5-6 with TRBJ2-1; a weak D match, TRBD1 (7 bases). Trimming removed 4 bases from V and 4 bases from J, with 15 bases in between. The CDR3 runs 15 residues. Germline V gives CDR1 SGHDT, CDR2 YYEEEE. The CDR3 region is CASSAGTVPYNEQFF. CDR3 DNA, as far as it was read: TGTGCCAGCAGCGCGGGGACAGTACCTTACAATGAG. Full variable domain (outside the CDR3, taken from reference TRBV5-6 and TRBJ2-1): DAGVTQSPTHLIKTRGQQVTLRCSPKSGHDTVSWYQQALGQGPQFIFQYYEEEERQRGNFPDRFSGHQFPNYSSELNVNALLLGDSALYLCASSAGTVPYNEQFFGPGTRLTVL.

In this sample, this clone turned up many times. The read comes to an end 3 residues before the CDR3 does, leaving the germline J gene to fill in the end. The chain uses TRBV20-1 and TRBJ2-1; D gene uncertain. Germline values: CDR1 DFQATT, CDR2 SNEGSKA (reference sequence). The length of the CDR3 is 15 residues. Trimming cost V 3 bases and J 0 bases, with 12 bases left between them. The CDR3 loop reads CSASPPNPSYNEQFF. The DNA read from the CDR3 is TGCAGTGCTAGTCCCCCTAACCCCTCCTACAATGAG.

A note on this clone: The CDR3 goes on 3 residues after the read ends, and that part is filled in from the germline J gene. The gene calls are TRBV2 and TRBJ1-6; D might be TRBD1 (6 bases). This CDR3 spans 13 amino acids. Germline V gene data show CDR1 as SNHLY and CDR2 as FYNNEI. Trimming left V 3 bases short and J 10 bases short, with 10 bases between. Partial CDR3 DNA: TGTGCCAGCAGTGATCAGGGGAAGTCACCC. It yields the protein CASSDQGKSP. The whole CDR3 region reads CASSDQGKSPLHF.

This clone came up many times. The read comes to an end 3 residues before the CDR3 does, leaving the germline J gene to fill in the end. J is TRBJ1-1 and V is TRBV6-2 or TRBV6-3; possibly TRBD1 for D (6 bases). Deletions cut 6 bases from V and 5 bases from J, with 13 bases between. This CDR3 has 13 amino acids. The germline V gene has CDR1 MNHEY and CDR2 SVGEGT. CDR3 region: CASREQGNTEAFF. CDR3 DNA, as far as it was read: TGTGCCAGCAGAGAACAGGGAAATACTGAA.